The clone carrying this T cell receptor (beta chain) has at least ten counts. The researchers obtained blood RNA from unsorted whole blood and also extracted germline DNA. Priming with a constant-region primer yielded TCR beta cDNA from about 510 ng total RNA. Sequencing libraries for TCR beta derived from three nested multiplex PCR rounds that used slightly modified ARM-PCR. Each of the first two PCR rounds ran approximately 11 cycles with TRBV1-TRBV30 forward and C-beta reverse primers. MiXCR, applied by TCRdb to the multiplex PCR reads, yields one record per CDR3 protein. The data show hundreds of thousands of distinct CDR3 sequences, 50% to 60% seen once. This record belongs to a study of tumor-infiltrating lymphocytes in primary liver carcinoma. This CDR3 has 14 residues. V shed 3 bases, J shed 1 base, and the junction held 3 bases outside the gene matches. Germline V gene lookup returns CDR1 SQVTM and CDR2 ANQGSEA.

Input material: peripheral blood. The clonotype originates from a woman aged 25 to 39 with primary liver carcinoma and hepatitis B virus infection. The chain links TRBV29-1 to TRBJ2-5, with 9 bases identical to TRBD2. The CDR3 DNA reads TGCAGCGTTGAGTTAGCGGGGGTCCAAGAGACCCAGTACTTC. It specifies CSVELAGVQETQYF.